The 10 T cell receptor beta chains below all came from one sample that was sequenced in a study of Ad26.COV2.S vaccination and SARS-CoV-2 variants. Produced via immunoSEQ multiplex PCR; TCRdb's table is partial and in-frame only. This table has roughly 350,000 clones, around nine tenths appearing once. Treatment defined: roughly 18 received Ad26.COV2.S at low or high dose, single or two shots; five or six received placebo; per-sample allocation not given. Sample collection was performed on day 63 after the first vaccine or placebo injection. The sequenced sample was peripheral blood, obtained in a trial of Ad26.COV2.S vaccine versus placebo. These receptors all stem from a person aged 18-65 years who received the Ad26.COV2.S COVID-19 vaccine or a placebo.

This chain connects TRBV15 to TRBJ2-7; D is perhaps TRBD2 (6 bases). CDR3 length: 15 residues. Germline CDR1 is LNHNV and CDR2 is YYDKDF (reference sequence). The germline V and J ends were trimmed by 0 bases and 1 base, with 10 bases remaining between them. This chain's CDR3 is CATSRDSSASYEQYF. CDR3 sequence (DNA): TGTGCCACCAGCAGAGACTCTAGCGCATCCTACGAGCAGTACTTC.

This clone came up once. This chain uses TRBV7-9 with TRBJ2-7; D is unresolved. The CDR3 has 14 residues. Germline CDR1 is SEHNR and CDR2 is FQNEAQ (reference sequence). The germline V and J ends were trimmed by 5 bases and 2 bases, with 13 bases remaining between them. As DNA, the CDR3 is TGTGCCAGCAGCCTATCGGACGGAACCTACGAGCAGTACTTC. This sequence encodes CASSLSDGTYEQYF.

This chain links TRBV15 with TRBJ2-1; 12 positions agree with TRBD2. In germline, CDR1 is LNHNV, CDR2 YYDKDF (reference sequence). V lost 0 bases and J lost 7; bases outside the gene matches: 10. This CDR3 region has 18 residues. CDR3 amino acids: CATSRERGLAGNGNEQFF. CDR3 nucleotide sequence: TGTGCCACCAGCAGAGAGAGAGGACTAGCGGGAAATGGGAATGAGCAGTTCTTC.

The chain recombines TRBV27 with TRBJ2-3; TRBD1 is a possible D gene (5 bases). Germline CDR1 reads MNHEY; CDR2 reads SMNVEV (reference sequence). CDR3 size: 16 residues. Trimming took off 5 bases at V and 4 bases at J, with 19 bases between the two ends. CDR3 in amino acids: CASSPRTSRVADTQYF. The CDR3 DNA reads TGTGCCAGCAGTCCAAGGACAAGCAGAGTTGCAGATACGCAGTATTTT.

The rearrangement uses TRBV2 and TRBJ2-3; D not certain. CDR3 length: 12 residues. Trimming removed 6 bases at V and 0 bases at J, with 4 bases between. Germline V gene lookup returns CDR1 SNHLY and CDR2 FYNNEI. The CDR3 spells CASRISTDTQYF. The CDR3 nucleotides read TGTGCCAGCAGGATAAGCACAGATACGCAGTATTTT.

The rearrangement links TRBV6-1 to TRBJ2-1; D possibly matches TRBD1 or TRBD2 (6 bases each). The CDR3 has 15 amino acids. Germline assignment: CDR1 MNHNS and CDR2 SASEGT. V was clipped by 3 bases and J by 2 bases, with 11 bases between them. In nucleotides, the CDR3 is TGTGCCAGCAGTGAGGAGGGGGTGACCTACAATGAGCAGTTCTTC. Translation gives CASSEEGVTYNEQFF.

The V and J genes are TRBV28 and TRBJ1-5; D is unclear. Trimming took 8 bases from V and 0 from J, leaving 17 bases between them. The CDR3 has 16 residues. Germline-derived CDR1 and CDR2 are MDHEN and SYDVKM. The chain's CDR3 is CASFRLGWDSNQPQHF. In DNA, the CDR3 is TGTGCCAGCTTCCGTCTCGGGTGGGATAGCAATCAGCCCCAGCATTTT.

The V call is TRBV11-2, the J call TRBJ2-7, with 11 nucleotides matching TRBD1. CDR3 length: 17 residues. With V trimmed by 1 base and J by 1 base, 6 bases remained unmatched. Germline CDR1 SGHAT, CDR2 FQNNGV. The CDR3 nucleotides are TGTGCCAGCAGCTTAGGGACAGGGGGCGCGCGTTCCTACGAGCAGTACTTC. Amino acid sequence: CASSLGTGGARSYEQYF.

This clone has a single count. The gene calls are TRBV29-1 and TRBJ1-2, with no clear D. The CDR3 contains 11 residues. The V gene lost 1 base and the J gene lost 11 bases, with 11 bases spanning the gap. CDR1 SQVTM and CDR2 ANQGSEA come from the germline V gene. The CDR3 loop is CSVEGGLKYTF. The CDR3 region has the DNA TGCAGCGTTGAAGGGGGTTTAAAGTACACCTTC.

The chain links TRBV6-1 to TRBJ2-7, with a tentative D call TRBD1 (6 bases). The CDR3 covers 15 residues. Germline CDR1 is MNHNS and CDR2 is SASEGT. Deletions cut 1 base from V and 0 bases from J, with 10 bases between. CDR3 amino acids: CASSEGGPSSYEQYF. CDR3 DNA: TGTGCCAGCAGTGAAGGGGGGCCGAGCTCCTACGAGCAGTACTTC.